Listed below are T cell receptor beta chains from one sample, sequenced in a study of T cell changes during pregnancy in multiple sclerosis. The protocol was immunoSEQ multiplex PCR, while the TCRdb copy is restricted to in-frame clones and leaves out a portion. The sample carries around 63,000 clones, 90% to 95% recorded once. The sample was peripheral blood, taken in the third trimester of pregnancy. The receptors were gathered from a female donor in good health, enrolled as a control in a pregnancy study. CDR3s include the opening cysteine and the closing phenylalanine or tryptophan. The order of the fields is J gene, V gene, D gene, clone size, CDR3 DNA, CDR3 protein. D genes are given only for firm matches. Size is omitted from some rows. Given values are once, few, many or a class for expanded clones.

TRBJ2-2	TRBV6-5	NA	NA	TGTGCCAGCAGTTACTCTAGCGGTCGGGCCACCGGGGAGCTGTTTTTT	CASSYSSGRATGELFF
TRBJ1-5	TRBV28	TRBD1	NA	TGTGCCAGCAGTTCCGTGACAGGGGGTTTGCAGCCCCAGCATTTT	CASSSVTGGLQPQHF
TRBJ1-6	TRBV5-1	NA	NA	TGCGCCAGCAGCGAGACACCGAATTCACCCCTCCACTTT	CASSETPNSPLHF
TRBJ1-1	TRBV6-6	NA	NA	TGTGCCAGCAGTTACTCGGGCCGAGCTTTCTTT	CASSYSGRAFF
TRBJ1-2	TRBV19	NA	NA	TGTGCCACCTCCCGGGACACGTCCGGAGATGGCTACACCTTC	CATSRDTSGDGYTF
TRBJ2-2	TRBV5-6	NA	few	TGTGCCAGCACCCGGGAGGGGGAGCTGTTTTTT	CASTREGELFF
TRBJ1-3	TRBV5-1	NA	NA	TGCGCCAGCAGCTTCACCGGCTCTGGAAACACCATATATTTT	CASSFTGSGNTIYF
TRBJ2-3	TRBV5-8	NA	NA	TGTGCCAGCAGCCCGGGGACTAGCACAGATACGCAGTATTTT	CASSPGTSTDTQYF
TRBJ1-3	TRBV25-1	NA	few	TGTGCCAGCAGTGAAGAGAGATCTGGAAACACCATATATTTT	CASSEERSGNTIYF
TRBJ1-2	TRBV9	NA	NA	TGTGCCAGCAGCGAACACATGACAGGAATTTTCTATGGCTACACCTTC	CASSEHMTGIFYGYTF
TRBJ1-1	TRBV4-1	NA	NA	TGCGCCAGCAGCCGGGGGGTAAGTGGTGGAATTCGAGAAGCTTTCTTT	CASSRGVSGGIREAFF
TRBJ2-7	TRBV28	TRBD2	NA	TGTGCCAGCAGTTTGGCAGTAGCGGGGGAACACTTC	CASSLAVAGEHF
TRBJ2-7	TRBV7-8	TRBD2	NA	TGTGCCAGCAGCTTAGAGGCGCGGGGGGTTCACTACGAGCAGTACTTC	CASSLEARGVHYEQYF
TRBJ2-7	TRBV6-1	TRBD1	NA	TGTGCCAGCATTCCCCGGGACAGGGTTCACGAGCAGTACTTC	CASIPRDRVHEQYF
TRBJ1-1	TRBV19	TRBD1	few	TGTGCCAGTAGGGGGGACAGTTCATGGAACACTGAAGCTTTCTTT	CASRGDSSWNTEAFF
TRBJ2-1	TRBV4-2	TRBD2	NA	TGTGCCAGCAGCCAAGGGGTTTTCGTTGGACTAGCGGAGAATGAGCAGTTCTTC	CASSQGVFVGLAENEQFF
TRBJ2-7	TRBV11-2	TRBD1	NA	TGTGCCAGCAGCCTATCCGGGGGACAGGGGTTTGGCGAGCAGTACTTC	CASSLSGGQGFGEQYF
TRBJ1-2	TRBV6-6	TRBD1	NA	TGTGCCAGCAGTTACTCGGAGGGGGCCCACTATGGCTACACCTTC	CASSYSEGAHYGYTF
TRBJ1-4	TRBV10-1	NA	NA	TGCGCCAGCAGTGAGTCGGGCCCAAATGAAAAACTGTTTTTT	CASSESGPNEKLFF
TRBJ2-7	TRBV27	TRBD1	NA	TGTGCCAGCAGTCCAGGGACAGGCTACGAGCAGTACTTC	CASSPGTGYEQYF
TRBJ2-1	TRBV7-9	NA	NA	TGTGCCAGCAGCTTAGTTCTAGCGACATACAATGAGCAGTTCTTC	CASSLVLATYNEQFF
TRBJ2-7	TRBV19	NA	NA	TGTGCCAGTAGTAGACTAGGAGGCCTGTGGGAGCAGTACTTC	CASSRLGGLWEQYF
TRBJ2-3	TRBV7-2	NA	NA	TGTGCCAGCAGCTTAGGTCTAGCAGGTGATACGCAGTATTTT	CASSLGLAGDTQYF
TRBJ1-3	TRBV9	NA	NA	TGTGCCAGCAGCTCCGCCGGGGGACGAAACACCATATATTTT	CASSSAGGRNTIYF
TRBJ1-1	TRBV6-5	NA	NA	TGTGCCAGCAGCAAGGAGTACACGGCAAACACTGAAGCTTTCTTT	CASSKEYTANTEAFF
TRBJ2-7	TRBV6-1	TRBD2	NA	TGTGCCAGCACGGGTGGGACTAGCTTCTACGAGCAGTACTTC	CASTGGTSFYEQYF
TRBJ2-2	TRBV5-5	TRBD1	NA	TGTGCCAGCAGCCCCGGAAACAGGGGGCGGACCGGGGAGCTGTTTTTT	CASSPGNRGRTGELFF
TRBJ1-5	TRBV5-1	TRBD1	NA	TGTGCCAGCAGCAGAAAGGCAGGGGGTAACTATCAGCCCCAGCATTTT	CASSRKAGGNYQPQHF
TRBJ1-1	TRBV18	TRBD1	once	TGTGCCAGCTCACTCGGGACAGAGAACACTGAAGCTTTCTTT	CASSLGTENTEAFF
TRBJ2-1	TRBV2	TRBD2	NA	TGTGCCAGTGGACTAGCGACCTACAATGAGCAGTTCTTC	CASGLATYNEQFF
TRBJ1-1	TRBV5-4	NA	NA	TGTGCCAGCTTTCCACAAGATATGAACACTGAAGCTTTCTTT	CASFPQDMNTEAFF
TRBJ1-3	TRBV30	NA	NA	TGTGCCTGGAGTCTAGGACAGTTCGCCTTGAACACCATATATTTT	CAWSLGQFALNTIYF
TRBJ2-1	TRBV13	NA	NA	TGTGCCAGCAGCTTAGTATCCTACAATGAGCAGTTCTTC	CASSLVSYNEQFF
TRBJ2-1	TRBV7-9	TRBD1	NA	TGTGCCAGCAGCCGTAGACAGGGGACGAATGAGCAGTTCTTC	CASSRRQGTNEQFF
TRBJ2-3	TRBV10-3	TRBD1	once	TGTGCCATCAGTGAGCTGGGACAGGGGGCAGATACGCAGTATTTT	CAISELGQGADTQYF